These 27 T cell receptor beta chains share one sample of origin, sequenced in a study of prognosis after radiotherapy for stage I lung cancer. Genomic DNA served as the source from which two-round multiplex PCR generated TCR beta CDR3 amplicons. TRBV and TRBJ genes each had their own specific primers in first-round PCR. One entry per CDR3 protein results from TCRdb running MiXCR on the multiplex PCR reads. The sample has 9,500 to 15,000 distinct CDR3 sequences, nearly 55% seen once. Sequencing used PBMCs, obtained before or after stereotactic body radiation therapy (not recorded which). All receptors derive from a donor over 45 with non-small cell lung cancer.

V usage is TRBV15 and J usage is TRBJ1-4; D possibly corresponds to TRBD1 (5 bases). Germline CDR1 LNHNV, CDR2 YYDKDF (reference sequence). Trimming shortened V by 4 bases and J by 4 bases, and 10 bases separated the two germline ends. The CDR3 runs to 14 residues. In DNA form, the CDR3 reads TGTGCCACCAGCATGGGGGACTTTAATGAAAAACTGTTTTTT. This translates into CATSMGDFNEKLFF. The entire variable domain, with the rest obtained from reference TRBV15 and TRBJ1-4, is as follows: DAMVIQNPRYQVTQFGKPVTLSCSQTLNHNVMYWYQQKSSQAPKLLFHYYDKDFNNEADTPDNFQSRRPNTSFCFLDIRSPGLGDTAMYLCATSMGDFNEKLFFGSGTQLSVL.

This clonotype has ten or more counts. The chain is built from TRBV5-4 and TRBJ2-3; D is unresolved. This CDR3 spans 17 amino acids. V was cut by 0 bases and J by 1 base, with 15 bases left in between. The germline gives CDR1 SGHNT, CDR2 YYREEE (reference sequence). CDR3 DNA: TGTGCCAGCAGCTTGGGTGGGTCCCTCGGAGGCACAGATACGCAGTATTTT. Protein: CASSLGGSLGGTDTQYF.

V is TRBV7-9 and J is TRBJ2-3; tentative D call: TRBD2 (6 bases). V gave up 1 base and J gave up 9 bases, with 11 bases separating them. Germline V gives CDR1 SEHNR, CDR2 FQNEAQ (reference sequence). The CDR3 contains 13 residues. CDR3: CASSLGMRDTQYF. CDR3 DNA: TGTGCCAGCAGCTTAGGGATGCGGGACACGCAGTATTTT.

J is TRBJ1-2 and V is TRBV5-6; 9 bases match TRBD1. Unmatched junction bases numbered 2, after V lost 4 bases and J lost 4 bases. CDR3 size: 13 residues. Looked up from germline, CDR1 is SGHDT and CDR2 is YYEEEE. The CDR3 DNA reads as TGTGCCAGCAGCCGGGACAGGGTCTATGGCTACACCTTC. Translated, it gives CASSRDRVYGYTF. Together with reference TRBV5-6 and TRBJ1-2, the CDR3 gives the full variable domain: DAGVTQSPTHLIKTRGQQVTLRCSPKSGHDTVSWYQQALGQGPQFIFQYYEEEERQRGNFPDRFSGHQFPNYSSELNVNALLLGDSALYLCASSRDRVYGYTFGSGTRLTVV.

By share of the sample, this clonotype is medium-sized (0.01 to 0.1%). This chain joins TRBV3-1 and TRBJ1-5; D gene unclear. Trimming shortened V by 1 base and J by 2 bases, and 3 bases separated the two germline ends. The CDR3 extends over 13 amino acids. The V gene's germline CDR1 is LGHDT and CDR2 YNNKEL (reference sequence). CDR3 in DNA: TGTGCCAGCAGCCAAGGTCGCAATCAGCCCCAGCATTTT. Translation: CASSQGRNQPQHF.

The chain has TRBV28 and TRBJ2-2; D unresolved. The germline gives CDR1 MDHEN, CDR2 SYDVKM. V lost 3 bases to trimming and J lost 0 bases, with 11 bases between them. The CDR3 spans 16 residues. The CDR3 coding sequence is TGTGCCAGCAGTTTCCTCGACTGGACGAACACCGGGGAGCTGTTTTTT. Encoded protein: CASSFLDWTNTGELFF.

This clonotype appeared a few times. This rearrangement joins TRBV5-1 to TRBJ2-2; 10 positions agree with TRBD2. V dropped 0 bases and J dropped 4; count of bases not matched to a gene: 3. Looked up from germline, CDR1 is SGHRS and CDR2 is YFSETQ. The CDR3 contains 16 residues. The CDR3 spells CASSLGGLAATGELFF. The CDR3 coding sequence is TGCGCCAGCAGCTTGGGTGGACTAGCGGCCACCGGGGAGCTGTTTTTT.

V usage is TRBV5-1 and J usage is TRBJ2-5; the D call may be TRBD1 or TRBD2 (5 bases each). Trimming removed 0 bases at V and 8 bases at J, with 20 bases between. This CDR3 has 16 amino acids. CDR1 and CDR2 (germline): SGHRS, YFSETQ. Here the CDR3 reads CASSLGMSPQEDTQYF. DNA for the CDR3: TGCGCCAGCAGCTTGGGAATGAGCCCACAGGAGGATACCCAGTACTTC.

This clonotype was picked up many times. This chain's CDR3 is CASSSGGGPYEQYF. CDR3 DNA: TGCGCCAGTTCTAGCGGCGGGGGCCCCTACGAGCAGTACTTC. The J gene is TRBJ2-7, the V gene TRBV5-1, with D possibly matching TRBD2 (7 bases). V was cut by 8 bases and J by 2 bases, with 17 bases left in between. Germline lookup yields CDR1 SGHRS and CDR2 YFSETQ. The CDR3 is made up of 14 amino acids. Using reference TRBV5-1 and TRBJ2-7 for the parts outside the CDR3, the full variable domain is KAGVTQTPRYLIKTRGQQVTLSCSPISGHRSVSWYQQTPGQGLQFLFEYFSETQRNKGNFPGRFSGRQFSNSRSEMNVSTLELGDSALYLCASSSGGGPYEQYFGPGTRLTVT.

V usage is TRBV15 and J usage is TRBJ2-1; D is possibly TRBD1 or TRBD2 (6 bases each). Trimming removed 6 bases from V and 9 bases from J, with 21 bases in between. The CDR3 consists of 15 residues. The germline V gene encodes CDR1 LNHNV and CDR2 YYDKDF (reference sequence). CDR3 sequence reads: CATRGMGGDWGEQFF. CDR3 in DNA: TGTGCCACCAGAGGAATGGGGGGCGACTGGGGTGAGCAGTTCTTC. Variable domain in full (rest from reference TRBV15 and TRBJ2-1): DAMVIQNPRYQVTQFGKPVTLSCSQTLNHNVMYWYQQKSSQAPKLLFHYYDKDFNNEADTPDNFQSRRPNTSFCFLDIRSPGLGDTAMYLCATRGMGGDWGEQFFGPGTRLTVL.

Of note for this clonotype: At one end the junction does not follow the germline gene, possibly because of a read error. The chain recombines TRBV24-1 with TRBJ1-1; D might be TRBD1 (6 bases). The V gene's germline CDR1 is KGHDR and CDR2 SFDVKD. CDR3 length equals 17 residues. The CDR3 loop is CASSLSTHRDRNTEAFF. CDR3 DNA: TGTGCCAGCAGTTTATCCACACACAGGGACCGAAACACTGAAGCTTTCTTT.

The rearrangement links TRBV7-9 to TRBJ1-2; D not resolved. Trimming cost V 5 bases and J 0 bases, with 10 bases left between them. CDR3 size: 14 residues. The germline CDR1 and CDR2 sequences are SEHNR and FQNEAQ (reference sequence). Written as DNA, the CDR3 is TGTGCCAGCAGCCAGTCCAATCCTAACTATGGCTACACCTTC. Residues: CASSQSNPNYGYTF. Full variable domain (remainder filled in from reference TRBV7-9 and TRBJ1-2): DTGVSQNPRHKITKRGQNVTFRCDPISEHNRLYWYRQTLGQGPEFLTYFQNEAQLEKSRLLSDRFSAERPKGSFSTLEIQRTEQGDSAMYLCASSQSNPNYGYTFGSGTRLTVV.

By share, this clonotype counts as medium-sized (0.01 to 0.1%). J is TRBJ1-6 and V is TRBV2, with a weak D call TRBD1 (5 bases). Per germline, CDR1 SNHLY and CDR2 FYNNEI. The V gene lost 4 bases and the J gene lost 2 bases, with 6 bases spanning the gap. The CDR3 sequence is 14 residues long. CDR3 bases: TGTGCCAGCAGTGGGGGACCCTATAATTCACCCCTCCACTTT. The encoded protein is CASSGGPYNSPLHF.

The CDR3 sequence is CASSQDSQGWGYTF. The DNA of the CDR3 is TGCGCCAGCAGCCAAGATTCTCAGGGGTGGGGCTACACCTTC. The chain employs TRBV4-1 and TRBJ1-2; weak D call: TRBD1 (6 bases). Trimming stripped 0 bases from V and 8 bases from J, with 13 bases between. Germline loops: CDR1 MGHRA, CDR2 YSYEKL. This CDR3 is 14 amino acids long.

On this clonotype: At one boundary the junction diverges from the germline segment, which might be a read error. V and J are TRBV7-3 and TRBJ2-1; tentatively, D is TRBD2 (5 bases). Per the germline V gene, CDR1 is SGHTA and CDR2 is FQGTGA. This CDR3 region has 15 residues. In DNA, the CDR3 is TGTGCCAGCATCTTAGGAGCGGTATCCTACAATGAGCAGTTCTTC. Its translation is CASILGAVSYNEQFF.

The J gene is TRBJ2-7, the V gene TRBV6-1; 8 bases align to TRBD1. V was clipped by 4 bases and J by 6 bases; unmatched bases: 5. The CDR3 totals 13 residues. Germline CDR1 is MNHNS and CDR2 is SASEGT. The DNA for the CDR3 is TGTGCCAGCAGTGTGACAGGGGTCGGCGAGCAGTACTTC. It encodes CASSVTGVGEQYF.

This clonotype has at least ten counts. As DNA, the CDR3 is TGCGCCAGCAGCTCGGACTCCCCAGATACGCAGTATTTT. This translates into CASSSDSPDTQYF. The gene calls are TRBV4-1 and TRBJ2-3; D is possibly TRBD2 (5 bases). The CDR3 covers 13 residues. Between the trimmed V and J ends, which lost 5 bases and 4 bases, there was a span of 10 bases. Germline CDR1 reads MGHRA; CDR2 reads YSYEKL.

This clonotype counts as medium-sized. The genes are TRBV19 and TRBJ2-7; D might be TRBD2 (5 bases). This CDR3 is built from 13 residues. Trimming stripped 6 bases from V and 0 bases from J, with 9 bases between. The germline CDR1 and CDR2 sequences are LNHDA and SQIVND (reference sequence). The CDR3 DNA sequence: TGTGCCAGTAGGGACTCTATCTCCTACGAGCAGTACTTC. It translates to CASRDSISYEQYF.

This clonotype was detected many times. The chain has TRBV6-1 and TRBJ1-1, with 12 positions matching TRBD1. The CDR3 runs 15 residues. V was clipped by 6 bases and J by 7 bases; unmatched bases: 9. CDR1 and CDR2 (germline): MNHNS, SASEGT. CDR3 nucleotides: TGTGCCAGCAGACAAACCGGGACAGGGGGCTTTGAAGCTTTCTTT. It encodes CASRQTGTGGFEAFF.

By sample fraction, this clonotype is medium-sized. The chain joins TRBV19 to TRBJ2-1, with D maybe TRBD1 (6 bases). V was trimmed by 7 bases and J by 6 bases, leaving 22 bases between them. The germline V gene has CDR1 LNHDA and CDR2 SQIVND (reference sequence). The CDR3 totals 16 residues. CDR3 nucleotides: TGTGCCAGTATGGCAGGGGAGTTTAGAGTAGGCAATGAGCAGTTCTTC. Translation gives CASMAGEFRVGNEQFF.

The V gene is TRBV28, the J gene TRBJ2-7; TRBD1 is a possible D gene (6 bases). There are 14 residues in the CDR3. CDR1 MDHEN and CDR2 SYDVKM come from the germline V gene. V dropped 6 bases and J dropped 3 bases, with 15 bases sitting between them. DNA of the CDR3: TGTGCCAGCAGATCAGACAGGAGACTCTACGAGCAGTACTTC. Its protein is CASRSDRRLYEQYF.

Many counts were recorded for this clonotype. The V gene is TRBV24-1, the J gene TRBJ2-7, with D possibly being TRBD1 or TRBD2 (5 bases each). There are 16 residues in the CDR3. The germline V and J ends were trimmed by 0 bases and 1 base, with 12 bases remaining between them. CDR1 is KGHDR, CDR2 SFDVKD, per germline. Here the CDR3 reads CATSDLRGVKSYEQYF. The CDR3 DNA follows: TGTGCCACCAGTGATTTGAGAGGGGTAAAATCCTACGAGCAGTACTTC.

A note on this clonotype: A much larger clone lies a single base off, so this may be a read error. The chain uses TRBV6-1 and TRBJ2-3, with D uncertain. V shed 7 bases and J shed 0 bases, with 17 bases lying between them. CDR3 size: 16 residues. Per germline, CDR1 MNHNS and CDR2 SASEGT. The CDR3 is CASIIHDSTSTDTQYF. The CDR3 region has the DNA TGTGCCAGCATCATACATGATAGTACTAGCACAGATACGCAGTATTTT.

This clonotype was seen repeatedly, ten times or more. This may be a read error: a much more frequent sequence differs by one nucleotide. V usage is TRBV20-1 and J usage is TRBJ2-7; the match to TRBD1 covers 8 bases. The germline V gene encodes CDR1 DFQATT and CDR2 SNEGSKA (reference sequence). The CDR3 length is 12 residues. CDR3: CGATDRVYEQYF. As DNA, the CDR3 is TGCGGTGCAACGGACAGGGTTTACGAGCAGTACTTC.

To note about this clonotype: A single base is all that separates this from a far larger clone, so a read error is likely. The chain uses TRBV6-4 and TRBJ1-2; 7 bases agree with TRBD1. This CDR3 region has 13 residues. Germline CDR1 MRHNA, CDR2 SNTAGT. Trimming took 7 bases from V and 8 from J; bases not matched to a gene: 10. The CDR3 loop reads CASTSGQWDGYTF. As DNA, the CDR3 is TGTGCCAGCACCTCGGGACAGTGGGACGGCTACACCTTC.

This clonotype has a handful of counts. This chain joins TRBV6-1 and TRBJ2-2; the D is unclear. The CDR3 is 11 amino acids. Trimming took 6 bases from V and 4 from J, leaving 3 bases between them. In germline, CDR1 is MNHNS, CDR2 SASEGT. The CDR3 DNA reads as TGTGCCAGCAGAAGCACCGGGGAGCTGTTTTTT. It encodes CASRSTGELFF.

The chain uses TRBV7-3 and TRBJ2-1; 7 positions agree with TRBD2. The germline CDR1 and CDR2 sequences are SGHTA and FQGTGA. This CDR3 spans 15 amino acids. Unmatched junction bases numbered 7, after V lost 5 bases and J lost 3 bases. CDR3 nucleotides: TGTGCCAGCAGCGAGCTAGCGGTCCGCTACAATGAGCAGTTCTTC. As protein: CASSELAVRYNEQFF.